This T cell receptor (beta chain) was sequenced during a study of human T cells and chemical hapten exposure. General study points: As patch test score rose, PT1 expanded TCR counts tended to rise as well. Donors, who had alopecia, may show an immune response that differs from healthy people's.

Trimming pared 4 bases from V and 4 bases from J, leaving 4 bases between. The CDR3 runs to 12 residues. Germline V gives CDR1 SGHVS, CDR2 FQNEAQ. The sample's time point: patch test 1, 2 weeks after DPC sensitization. Treatment described: therapeutic diphenylcyclopropenone sensitization with weekly scalp DPC. In the case of this clonotype: Its target is unknown.

Unique molecular identifiers were linked by the library to individual cDNA molecules. TCRdb called the RACE reads again in MiXCR, with one record for every CDR3 protein. This sample has more than 70,000 distinct CDR3 sequences, with around 11% found just once. This rearrangement joins TRBV7-8 to TRBJ2-2; no firm D call. This material consisted of whole blood, taken in connection with sensitization to the hapten diphenylcyclopropenone (DPC). This receptor was identified in a woman aged 55-69 years with alopecia areata. Some clones in this sample may be carry-over from other donors' samples. As DNA, the CDR3 is TGTGCCAGCAGCTGGGTCACCGGGGAGCTGTTTTTT. Encoded protein: CASSWVTGELFF.